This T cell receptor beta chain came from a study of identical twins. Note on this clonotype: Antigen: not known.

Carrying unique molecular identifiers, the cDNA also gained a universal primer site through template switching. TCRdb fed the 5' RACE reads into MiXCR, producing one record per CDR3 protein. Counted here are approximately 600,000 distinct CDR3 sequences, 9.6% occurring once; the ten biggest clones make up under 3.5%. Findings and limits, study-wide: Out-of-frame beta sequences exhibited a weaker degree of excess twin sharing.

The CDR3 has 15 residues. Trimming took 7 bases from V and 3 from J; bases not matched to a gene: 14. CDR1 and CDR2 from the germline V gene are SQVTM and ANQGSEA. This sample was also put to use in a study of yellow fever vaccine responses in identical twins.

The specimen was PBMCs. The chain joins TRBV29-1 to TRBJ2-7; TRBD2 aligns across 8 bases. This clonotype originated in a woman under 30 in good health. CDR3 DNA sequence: TGCAGCGCCCTCCCCCCCGCGGGAGGTTTCTACGAGCAGTACTTC. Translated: CSALPPAGGFYEQYF.